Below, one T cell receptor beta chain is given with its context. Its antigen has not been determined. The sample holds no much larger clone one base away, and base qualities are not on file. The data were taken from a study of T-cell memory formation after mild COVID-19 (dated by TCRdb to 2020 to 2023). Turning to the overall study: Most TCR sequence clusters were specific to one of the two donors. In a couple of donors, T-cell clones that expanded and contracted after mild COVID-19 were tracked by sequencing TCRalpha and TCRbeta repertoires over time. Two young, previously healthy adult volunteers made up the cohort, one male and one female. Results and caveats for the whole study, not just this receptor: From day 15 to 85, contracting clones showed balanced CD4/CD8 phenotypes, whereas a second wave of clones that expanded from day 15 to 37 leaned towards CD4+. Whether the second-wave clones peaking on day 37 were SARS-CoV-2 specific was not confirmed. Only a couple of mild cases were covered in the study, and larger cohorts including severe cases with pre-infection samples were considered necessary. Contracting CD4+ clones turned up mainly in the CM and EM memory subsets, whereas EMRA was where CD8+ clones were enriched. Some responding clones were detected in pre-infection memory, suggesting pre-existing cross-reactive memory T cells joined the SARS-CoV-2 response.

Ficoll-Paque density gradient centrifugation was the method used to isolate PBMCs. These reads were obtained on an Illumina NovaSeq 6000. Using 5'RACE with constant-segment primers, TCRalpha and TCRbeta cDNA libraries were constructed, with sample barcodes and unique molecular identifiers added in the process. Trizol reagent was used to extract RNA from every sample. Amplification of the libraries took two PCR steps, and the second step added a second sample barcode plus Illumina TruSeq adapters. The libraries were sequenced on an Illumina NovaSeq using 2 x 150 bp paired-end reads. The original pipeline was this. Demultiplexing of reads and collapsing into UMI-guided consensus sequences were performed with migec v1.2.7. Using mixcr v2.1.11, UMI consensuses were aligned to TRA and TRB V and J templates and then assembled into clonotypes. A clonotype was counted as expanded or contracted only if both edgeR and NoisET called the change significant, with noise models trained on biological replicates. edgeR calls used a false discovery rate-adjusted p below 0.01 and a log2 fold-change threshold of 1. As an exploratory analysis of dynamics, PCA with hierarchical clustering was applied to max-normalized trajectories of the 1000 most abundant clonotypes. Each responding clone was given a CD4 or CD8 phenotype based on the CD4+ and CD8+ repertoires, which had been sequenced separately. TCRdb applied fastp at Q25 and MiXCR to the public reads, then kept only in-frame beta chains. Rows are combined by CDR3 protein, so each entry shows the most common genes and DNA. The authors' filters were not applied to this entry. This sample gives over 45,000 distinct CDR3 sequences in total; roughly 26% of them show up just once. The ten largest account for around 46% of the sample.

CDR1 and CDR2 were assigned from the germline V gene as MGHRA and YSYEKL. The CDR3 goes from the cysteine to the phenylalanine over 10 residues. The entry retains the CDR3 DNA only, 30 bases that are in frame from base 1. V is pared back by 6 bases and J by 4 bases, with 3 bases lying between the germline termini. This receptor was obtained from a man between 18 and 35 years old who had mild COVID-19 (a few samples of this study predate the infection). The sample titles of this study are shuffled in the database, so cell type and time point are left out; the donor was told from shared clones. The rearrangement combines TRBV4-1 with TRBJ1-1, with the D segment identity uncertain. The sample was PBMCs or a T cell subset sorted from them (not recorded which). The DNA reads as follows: TGCGCCAGCAGTGGCACTGAAGCTTTCTTT. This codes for CASSGTEAFF.